Described below is a single T cell receptor beta chain sequence and its context. Its antigen is still unknown. The sample belongs to a study of T cell repertoires in cytomegalovirus infection. Study details: Selection of CMV epitopes for the study included recently identified HLA-C-restricted and well-studied HLA-B-restricted ones. Public TCR beta signature analysis indicated the presence of both CMV infection and matching HLA type. Notes on the study in general: Using cumulative public TCR beta family frequency, the authors identified those who carried CMV together with the relevant HLA. Across the ex vivo response, the dominant clonotypes were HLA-C-restricted CMV-specific TCR beta clonotypes.

TCRdb analysed the reads with MiXCR anew, one entry per CDR3 protein. This sample has 450,000 to 650,000 distinct CDR3 sequences, with approximately 40% found just once. V was clipped by 3 bases and J by 9 bases, with 9 bases between them. The CDR3 length is 12 residues. Germline V CDR1 and CDR2: SGHVS, FNYEAQ. Sequenced material: cultured PBMCs, taken from culture after CMV antigen stimulation. V gene TRBV7-6 combines with J gene TRBJ2-1; D not resolved. This clonotype was obtained from a human donor in good health (CMV status not recorded). Some clones in this sample may be carry-over from other donors' samples. The CDR3 spells CASSFSVGEQFF. The CDR3 DNA sequence: TGTGCCAGCAGCTTTTCAGTTGGTGAGCAGTTCTTC.